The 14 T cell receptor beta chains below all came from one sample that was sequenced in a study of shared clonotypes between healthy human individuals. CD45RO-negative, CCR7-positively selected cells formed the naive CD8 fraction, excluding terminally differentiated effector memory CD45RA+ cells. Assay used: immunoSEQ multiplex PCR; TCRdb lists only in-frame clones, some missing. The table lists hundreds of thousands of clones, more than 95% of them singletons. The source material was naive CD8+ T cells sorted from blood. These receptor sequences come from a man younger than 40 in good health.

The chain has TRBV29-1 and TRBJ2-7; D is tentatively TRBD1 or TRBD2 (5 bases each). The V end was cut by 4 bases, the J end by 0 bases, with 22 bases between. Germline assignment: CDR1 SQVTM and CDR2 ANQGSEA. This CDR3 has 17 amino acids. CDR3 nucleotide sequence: TGCAGCGTTGTCGGGGACCCCACTTCAGGGCGCTCCTACGAGCAGTACTTC. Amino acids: CSVVGDPTSGRSYEQYF.

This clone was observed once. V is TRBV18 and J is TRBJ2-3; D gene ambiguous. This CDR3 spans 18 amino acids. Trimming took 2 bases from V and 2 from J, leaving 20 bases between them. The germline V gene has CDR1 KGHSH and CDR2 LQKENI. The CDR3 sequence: CASSPMIGGRENTDTQYF. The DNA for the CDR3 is TGTGCCAGCTCACCAATGATTGGCGGCCGAGAAAACACAGATACGCAGTATTTT.

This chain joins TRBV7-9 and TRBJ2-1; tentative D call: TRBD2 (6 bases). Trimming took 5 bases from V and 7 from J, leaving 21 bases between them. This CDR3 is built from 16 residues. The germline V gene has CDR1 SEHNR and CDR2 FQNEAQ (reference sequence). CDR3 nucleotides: TGTGCCAGCAGCGGAGGGGCGGTGACCACCTGGAATGAGCAGTTCTTC. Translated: CASSGGAVTTWNEQFF.

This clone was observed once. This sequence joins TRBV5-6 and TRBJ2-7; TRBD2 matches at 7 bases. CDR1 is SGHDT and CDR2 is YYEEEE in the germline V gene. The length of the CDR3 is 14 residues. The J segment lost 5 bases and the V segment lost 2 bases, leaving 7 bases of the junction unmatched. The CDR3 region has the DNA TGTGCCAGCAGCTTCGGGGAGGGTGCCGACGAGCAGTACTTC. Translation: CASSFGEGADEQYF.

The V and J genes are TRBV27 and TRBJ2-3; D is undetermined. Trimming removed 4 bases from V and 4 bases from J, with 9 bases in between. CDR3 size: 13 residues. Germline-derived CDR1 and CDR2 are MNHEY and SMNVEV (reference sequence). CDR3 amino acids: CASSSLPPDTQYF. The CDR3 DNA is TGTGCCAGCAGTTCCCTCCCCCCAGATACGCAGTATTTT.

The CDR3, as DNA: TGTGCCAGCAGCTCCCGCGGTAGCGGGAACACAGATACGCAGTATTTT. This codes for CASSSRGSGNTDTQYF. The V and J genes are TRBV13 and TRBJ2-3; 8 nucleotides agree with TRBD2. Germline V gene lookup returns CDR1 PRHDT and CDR2 FYEKMQ (reference sequence). The CDR3 contains 16 residues. V shed 4 bases, J shed 2 bases, and the junction held 8 bases outside the gene matches. Supplemented by reference TRBV13 and TRBJ2-3, the full variable domain reads AAGVIQSPRHLIKEKRETATLKCYPIPRHDTVYWYQQGPGQDPQFLISFYEKMQSDKGSIPDRFSAQQFSDYHSELNMSSLELGDSALYFCASSSRGSGNTDTQYFGPGTRLTVL.

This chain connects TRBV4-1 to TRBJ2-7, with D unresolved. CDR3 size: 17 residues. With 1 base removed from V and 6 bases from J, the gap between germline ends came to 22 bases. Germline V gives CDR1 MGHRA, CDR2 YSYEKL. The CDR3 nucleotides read TGCGCCAGCAGCCAAGTGTTGTCATTAGCCAGCATGCCCGAGCAGTACTTC. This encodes CASSQVLSLASMPEQYF.

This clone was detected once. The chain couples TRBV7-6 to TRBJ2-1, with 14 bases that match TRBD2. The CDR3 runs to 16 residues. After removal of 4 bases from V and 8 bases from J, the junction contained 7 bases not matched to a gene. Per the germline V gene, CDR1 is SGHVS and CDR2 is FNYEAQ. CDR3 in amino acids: CASSSEPGLAGDEQFF. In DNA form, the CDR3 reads TGTGCCAGCAGCTCAGAACCGGGACTAGCGGGAGATGAGCAGTTCTTC.

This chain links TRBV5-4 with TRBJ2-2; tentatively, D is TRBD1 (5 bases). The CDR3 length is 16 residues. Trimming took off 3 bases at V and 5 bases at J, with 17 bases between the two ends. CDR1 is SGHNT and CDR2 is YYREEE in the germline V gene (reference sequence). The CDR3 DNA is TGTGCCAGCAGCTCCGCAGGGATGGTAGATACCGGGGAGCTGTTTTTT. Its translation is CASSSAGMVDTGELFF.

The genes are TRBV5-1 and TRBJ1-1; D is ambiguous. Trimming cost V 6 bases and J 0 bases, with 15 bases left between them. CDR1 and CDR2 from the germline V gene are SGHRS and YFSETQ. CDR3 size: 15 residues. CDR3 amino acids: CASNPDGPMNTEAFF. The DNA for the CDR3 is TGCGCCAGCAACCCGGACGGACCGATGAACACTGAAGCTTTCTTT. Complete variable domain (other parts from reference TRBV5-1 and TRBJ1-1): KAGVTQTPRYLIKTRGQQVTLSCSPISGHRSVSWYQQTPGQGLQFLFEYFSETQRNKGNFPGRFSGRQFSNSRSEMNVSTLELGDSALYLCASNPDGPMNTEAFFGQGTRLTVV.

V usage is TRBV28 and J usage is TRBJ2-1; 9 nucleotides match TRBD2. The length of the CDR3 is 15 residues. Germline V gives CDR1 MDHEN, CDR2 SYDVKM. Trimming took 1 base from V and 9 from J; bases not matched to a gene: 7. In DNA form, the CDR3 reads TGTGCCAGCAGTTTATCCGTAGCGGGAGCGGGTGAGCAGTTCTTC. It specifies CASSLSVAGAGEQFF.

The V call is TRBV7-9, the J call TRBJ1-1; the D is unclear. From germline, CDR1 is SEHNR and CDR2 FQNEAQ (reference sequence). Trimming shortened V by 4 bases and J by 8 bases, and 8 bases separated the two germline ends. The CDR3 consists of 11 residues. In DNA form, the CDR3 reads TGTGCCAGCAGCTCACGGGGAGAAGCTTTCTTT. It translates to CASSSRGEAFF. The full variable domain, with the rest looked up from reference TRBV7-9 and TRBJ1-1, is DTGVSQNPRHKITKRGQNVTFRCDPISEHNRLYWYRQTLGQGPEFLTYFQNEAQLEKSRLLSDRFSAERPKGSFSTLEIQRTEQGDSAMYLCASSSRGEAFFGQGTRLTVV.

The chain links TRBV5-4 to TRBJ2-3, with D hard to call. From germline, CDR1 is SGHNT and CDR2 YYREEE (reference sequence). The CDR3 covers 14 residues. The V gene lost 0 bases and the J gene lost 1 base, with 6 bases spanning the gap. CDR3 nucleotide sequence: TGTGCCAGCAGCTTGGGGTTTGGCACAGATACGCAGTATTTT. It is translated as CASSLGFGTDTQYF.

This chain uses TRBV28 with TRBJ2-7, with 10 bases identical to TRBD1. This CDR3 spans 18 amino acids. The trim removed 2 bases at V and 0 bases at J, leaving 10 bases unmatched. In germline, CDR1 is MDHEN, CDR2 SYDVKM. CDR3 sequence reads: CASSLNRDRGPSSYEQYF. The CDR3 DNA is TGTGCCAGCAGTTTAAACCGGGACAGGGGCCCTAGCTCCTACGAGCAGTACTTC.